This passage covers 17 T cell receptor beta chains from one sample sequenced in a study of CD8 T cells in ankylosing spondylitis. TCRdb redid the calling of the 5' RACE reads with MiXCR, one entry per CDR3 protein. The sample consists of about 150,000 distinct CDR3 sequences, around a third of them appearing once. Material: synovial fluid, either unsorted or a sorted T cell fraction (not recorded which). The receptors stem from a male donor with ankylosing spondylitis.

Only a few counts were recorded for this clonotype. CDR3 region: CASSLRLAGVGADTQYF. In DNA form, the CDR3 reads TGCGCCAGCAGCTTAAGACTAGCGGGAGTTGGAGCAGATACGCAGTATTTT. The chain carries TRBV5-1 and TRBJ2-3; 12 nucleotides match TRBD2. After removal of 2 bases from V and 4 bases from J, the junction contained 8 bases not matched to a gene. The CDR3 is 17 residues long. Germline-derived CDR1 and CDR2 are SGHRS and YFSETQ.

This clonotype occurred a few times. V and J are TRBV18 and TRBJ1-1, with 9 bases aligning to TRBD1. Germline-derived CDR1 and CDR2 are KGHSH and LQKENI. J lost 4 bases, V lost 2 bases, and 5 bases had no gene match. The length of the CDR3 is 15 residues. The CDR3 region has the DNA TGTGCCAGCTCACCATCTACAGGGGGCGTCACTGAAGCTTTCTTT. This sequence encodes CASSPSTGGVTEAFF.

For the CDR3, the DNA is TGTGCCAGCAGTTACTCGAGATTCTTCAATGAGCAGTTCTTC. Translation gives CASSYSRFFNEQFF. The chain uses TRBV6-5 and TRBJ2-1; no definite D call. Germline V lookup: CDR1 MNHEY, CDR2 SVGAGI. Trimming removed 0 bases from V and 6 bases from J, with 9 bases in between. The CDR3 has 14 residues.

This CDR3 is CASSREELADNEQFF. CDR3 in DNA: TGTGCCAGCAGCCGCGAGGAGCTAGCCGACAATGAGCAGTTCTTC. V is TRBV28 and J is TRBJ2-1, with a weak D call TRBD2 (5 bases). The CDR3 sequence is 15 residues long. The germline V gene encodes CDR1 MDHEN and CDR2 SYDVKM. The V gene lost 6 bases and the J gene lost 5 bases, with 17 bases spanning the gap.

This clonotype was seen a few times. CDR3 loop: CSASDQGPSTDTQYF. Written as DNA, the CDR3 is TGCAGTGCTAGTGATCAGGGGCCTAGCACAGATACGCAGTATTTT. The chain is built from TRBV20-1 and TRBJ2-3; D is possibly TRBD1 (6 bases). The V end lost 3 bases, the J end lost 0 bases, and 13 bases lay between the germline ends. The germline gives CDR1 DFQATT, CDR2 SNEGSKA (reference sequence). The CDR3 has 15 amino acids.

This clonotype has a single count. This chain uses TRBV3-1 with TRBJ2-6; the D call may be TRBD1 or TRBD2 (5 bases each). Germline assignment: CDR1 LGHDT and CDR2 YNNKEL (reference sequence). V was pared by 4 bases and J by 0 bases, with 10 bases between. This CDR3 is 16 amino acids long. This CDR3 is CASSPGTGSGANVLTF. CDR3 bases: TGTGCCAGCAGCCCCGGGACGGGCTCTGGGGCCAACGTCCTGACTTTC.

This clonotype was counted a few times. The V call is TRBV12-3 or TRBV12-4, the J call TRBJ2-2; D is ambiguous. This CDR3 spans 15 amino acids. V was shortened by 6 bases and J by 7 bases, with 18 bases between the two germline ends. CDR3 loop: CASSLQDLLGGELFF. CDR3 in DNA: TGTGCCAGCAGCCTCCAGGACCTTTTGGGCGGGGAGCTGTTTTTT.

The chain recombines TRBV7-9 with TRBJ1-2, with a possible D match to TRBD1 (5 bases). The V gene lost 4 bases and the J gene lost 7 bases, with 13 bases spanning the gap. The CDR3 is made up of 13 amino acids. Germline-derived CDR1 and CDR2 are SEHNR and FQNEAQ (reference sequence). As DNA, the CDR3 is TGTGCCAGCAGCTCCCTGACAGCAAGTGGCTACACCTTC. Amino acid sequence: CASSSLTASGYTF. The complete variable domain, with remaining parts taken from reference TRBV7-9 and TRBJ1-2, reads DTGVSQNPRHKITKRGQNVTFRCDPISEHNRLYWYRQTLGQGPEFLTYFQNEAQLEKSRLLSDRFSAERPKGSFSTLEIQRTEQGDSAMYLCASSSLTASGYTFGSGTRLTVV.

This chain uses TRBV20-1 with TRBJ2-5; 9 bases match TRBD1. The CDR3 runs 14 residues. The germline V gene encodes CDR1 DFQATT and CDR2 SNEGSKA (reference sequence). Trimming at V came to 3 bases and at J to 4 bases, leaving 6 bases not matched to a gene. The CDR3 reads CSASRDRDPETQYF. The DNA of the CDR3 is TGCAGTGCTAGCCGGGACAGGGATCCAGAGACCCAGTACTTC.

The V gene is TRBV6-5, the J gene TRBJ1-3, with D perhaps TRBD1 (5 bases). Germline V CDR1 and CDR2: MNHEY, SVGAGI. This CDR3 contains 16 residues. Trimming cost V 0 bases and J 2 bases, with 11 bases left between them. CDR3 protein: CASSYSIARAGNTIYF. The CDR3 DNA is TGTGCCAGCAGTTACTCGATTGCCAGGGCTGGAAACACCATATATTTT.

CDR3 in amino acids: CASSLDIGTGVRDTQYF. The CDR3 region has the DNA TGCGCCAGCAGCTTGGATATAGGGACAGGGGTACGAGATACGCAGTATTTT. The chain links TRBV5-1 to TRBJ2-3; TRBD1 agrees at 10 bases. From germline, CDR1 is SGHRS and CDR2 YFSETQ. V lost 0 bases, J lost 5 bases, and 9 bases stayed unmatched. The CDR3 extends over 17 amino acids.

This clonotype appeared a few times. This chain uses TRBV4-1 with TRBJ2-3; possible D gene TRBD1, 6 bases. The CDR3 loop spans 14 amino acids. V gave up 4 bases and J gave up 1 base, with 9 bases separating them. The germline gives CDR1 MGHRA, CDR2 YSYEKL. The CDR3 region has the DNA TGCGCCAGCAGCCTAAAGGGGGGCACAGATACGCAGTATTTT. Residues: CASSLKGGTDTQYF.

The chain has TRBV20-1 and TRBJ2-3; TRBD2 aligns across 7 bases. V trimming: 3 bases; J trimming: 5 bases; junction bases outside the gene matches: 5. CDR3 length: 13 amino acids. Germline assignment: CDR1 DFQATT and CDR2 SNEGSKA (reference sequence). CDR3 nucleotide sequence: TGCAGTGCTAGGTCCGGGGGGATAGATACGCAGTATTTT. Its translation: CSARSGGIDTQYF.

This clonotype has only a few counts. This chain connects TRBV3-1 to TRBJ2-7; TRBD1 or TRBD2 may be the D gene (5 bases each). Germline V lookup: CDR1 LGHDT, CDR2 YNNKEL (reference sequence). The V end lost 3 bases, the J end lost 3 bases, and 15 bases lay between the germline ends. This CDR3 is built from 15 residues. In nucleotides, the CDR3 is TGTGCCAGCAGCCACAAGAGGGCAGGGAACTACGAGCAGTACTTC. It translates to CASSHKRAGNYEQYF.

The chain combines TRBV14 with TRBJ1-1; the D is unclear. The CDR3 has 13 residues. The V end lost 2 bases, the J end lost 8 bases, and 12 bases lay between the germline ends. Germline CDR1 is SGHDN and CDR2 is FVKESK. DNA of the CDR3: TGTGCCAGCAGCCAAAGAGGGAGCGACGAAGCTTTCTTT. It translates to CASSQRGSDEAFF.

This clonotype showed up just once. V and J are TRBV28 and TRBJ2-1; no firm D call. The CDR3 contains 11 residues. Germline V gives CDR1 MDHEN, CDR2 SYDVKM. Trimming took 10 bases from V and 10 from J, leaving 14 bases between them. In DNA form, the CDR3 reads TGTGCCATCTCACGGGTAAGAGAGCAGTTCTTC. This gives the protein CAISRVREQFF.

This clonotype was seen a few times. This sequence joins TRBV16 and TRBJ2-5; D is possibly TRBD2 (5 bases). CDR3 length: 13 residues. V lost 2 bases and J lost 5, with 9 bases in between. Germline-derived CDR1 and CDR2 are KGHSY and FQNENV. The CDR3 spells CASSQTRDETQYF. Written as DNA, the CDR3 is TGTGCCAGCAGCCAAACTAGGGATGAGACCCAGTACTTC.